By share, the clone carrying this T cell receptor (beta chain) counts as medium-sized. This sample was taken from a study of early T cells in non-severe SARS-CoV-2 infection. Molecules of cDNA were individually given unique molecular identifiers that were attached to them. TCRdb analysed the 5' RACE reads with MiXCR anew, one entry per CDR3 protein. The sample includes 20,000 to 30,000 distinct CDR3 sequences, 4% to 4.5% of them seen just once. The CDR3 extends over 14 amino acids. V lost 3 bases and J lost 5; bases outside the gene matches: 1. In germline, CDR1 is MRHNA, CDR2 SNTAGT. Sequenced input: whole blood. The TCR sequence derives from an adult who was a healthcare worker with PCR-confirmed SARS-CoV-2 infection or an uninfected control (not recorded which). V usage is TRBV6-4 and J usage is TRBJ2-1, with 10 bases matching TRBD2. The chain's CDR3 is CASSEAGGHNEQFF. The CDR3 region has the DNA TGTGCCAGCAGTGAAGCGGGAGGGCACAATGAGCAGTTCTTC.